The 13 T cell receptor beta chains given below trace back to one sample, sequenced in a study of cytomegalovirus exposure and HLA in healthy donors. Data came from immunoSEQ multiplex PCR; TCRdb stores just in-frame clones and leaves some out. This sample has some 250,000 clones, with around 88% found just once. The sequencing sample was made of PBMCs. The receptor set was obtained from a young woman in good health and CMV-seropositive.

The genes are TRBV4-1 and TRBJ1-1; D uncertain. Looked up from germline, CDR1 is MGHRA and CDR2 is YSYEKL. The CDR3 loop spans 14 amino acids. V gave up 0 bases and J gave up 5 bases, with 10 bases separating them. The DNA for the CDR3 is TGCGCCAGCAGCCAAGATCCCAGTCCTACTGAAGCTTTCTTT. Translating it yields CASSQDPSPTEAFF.

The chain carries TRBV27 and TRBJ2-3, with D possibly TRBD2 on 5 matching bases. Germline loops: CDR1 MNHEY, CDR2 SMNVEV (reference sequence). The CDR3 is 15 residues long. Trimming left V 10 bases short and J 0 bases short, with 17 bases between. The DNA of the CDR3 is TGTGCCACAAGGCAGCAGCGGATTAGCACAGATACGCAGTATTTT. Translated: CATRQQRISTDTQYF.

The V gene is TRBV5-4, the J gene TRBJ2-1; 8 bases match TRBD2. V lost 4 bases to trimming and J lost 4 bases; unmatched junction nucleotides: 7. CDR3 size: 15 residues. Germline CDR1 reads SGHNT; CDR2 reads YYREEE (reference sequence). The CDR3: CASSGDSGEYNEQFF. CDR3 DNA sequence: TGTGCCAGCAGCGGGGATAGCGGGGAATACAATGAGCAGTTCTTC.

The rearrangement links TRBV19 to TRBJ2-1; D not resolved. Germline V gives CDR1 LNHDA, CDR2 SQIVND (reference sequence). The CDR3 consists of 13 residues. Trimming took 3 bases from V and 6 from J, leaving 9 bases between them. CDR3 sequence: CASSIMTVNEQFF. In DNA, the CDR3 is TGTGCCAGTAGTATTATGACTGTCAATGAGCAGTTCTTC.

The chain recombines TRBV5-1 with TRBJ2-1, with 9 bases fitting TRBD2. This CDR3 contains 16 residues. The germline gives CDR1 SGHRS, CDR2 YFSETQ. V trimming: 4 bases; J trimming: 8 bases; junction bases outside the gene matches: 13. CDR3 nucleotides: TGCGCCAGCAGCCCCGAACCGGGACTAGCCTCCTATGAGCAGTTCTTC. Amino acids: CASSPEPGLASYEQFF.

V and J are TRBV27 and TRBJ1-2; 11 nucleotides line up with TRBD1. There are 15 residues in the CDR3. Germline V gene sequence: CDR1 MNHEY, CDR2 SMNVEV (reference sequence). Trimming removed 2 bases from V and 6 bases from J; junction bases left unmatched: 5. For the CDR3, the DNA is TGTGCCAGCAGTTTAGGGACAGGGGGAATCGATGGCTACACCTTC. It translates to CASSLGTGGIDGYTF.

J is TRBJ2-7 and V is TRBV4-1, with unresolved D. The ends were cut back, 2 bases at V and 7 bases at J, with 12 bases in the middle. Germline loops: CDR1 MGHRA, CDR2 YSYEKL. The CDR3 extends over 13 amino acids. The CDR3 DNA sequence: TGCGCCAGCAGCCAACGACATTCCGAAGAGCAGTACTTC. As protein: CASSQRHSEEQYF.

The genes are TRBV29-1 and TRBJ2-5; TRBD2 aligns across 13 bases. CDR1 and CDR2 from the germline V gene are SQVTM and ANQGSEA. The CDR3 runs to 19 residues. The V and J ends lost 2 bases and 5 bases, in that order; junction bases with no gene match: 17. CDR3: CSVETIGGLAGEVGETQYF. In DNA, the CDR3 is TGCAGCGTTGAAACGATAGGAGGACTAGCGGGAGAGGTAGGGGAGACCCAGTACTTC. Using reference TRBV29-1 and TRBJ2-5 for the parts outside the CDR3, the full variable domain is SAVISQKPSRDICQRGTSLTIQCQVDSQVTMMFWYRQQPGQSLTLIATANQGSEATYESGFVIDKFPISRPNLTFSTLTVSNMSPEDSSIYLCSVETIGGLAGEVGETQYFGPGTRLLVL.

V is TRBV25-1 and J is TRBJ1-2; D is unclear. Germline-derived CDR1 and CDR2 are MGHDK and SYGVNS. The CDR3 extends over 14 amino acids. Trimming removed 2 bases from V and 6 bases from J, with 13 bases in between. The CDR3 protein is CASSERWEYHGYTF. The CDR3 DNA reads TGTGCCAGCAGTGAAAGGTGGGAGTACCATGGCTACACCTTC.

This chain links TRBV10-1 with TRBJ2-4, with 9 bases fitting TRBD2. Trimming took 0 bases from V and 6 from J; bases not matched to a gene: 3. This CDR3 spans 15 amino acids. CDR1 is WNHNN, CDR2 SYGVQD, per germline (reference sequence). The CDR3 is CASSESTSGVNIQYF. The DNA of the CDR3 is TGCGCCAGCAGTGAGTCGACTAGCGGAGTAAACATTCAGTACTTC.

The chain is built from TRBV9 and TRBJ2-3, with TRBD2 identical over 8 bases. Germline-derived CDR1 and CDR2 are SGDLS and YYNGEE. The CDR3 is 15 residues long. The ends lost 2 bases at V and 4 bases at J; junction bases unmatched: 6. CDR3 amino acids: CASSVLAGYSDTQYF. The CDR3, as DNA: TGTGCCAGCAGCGTCTTAGCGGGGTATTCAGATACGCAGTATTTT. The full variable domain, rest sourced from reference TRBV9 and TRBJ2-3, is DSGVTQTPKHLITATGQRVTLRCSPRSGDLSVYWYQQSLDQGLQFLIQYYNGEERAKGNILERFSAQQFPDLHSELNLSSLELGDSALYFCASSVLAGYSDTQYFGPGTRLTVL.

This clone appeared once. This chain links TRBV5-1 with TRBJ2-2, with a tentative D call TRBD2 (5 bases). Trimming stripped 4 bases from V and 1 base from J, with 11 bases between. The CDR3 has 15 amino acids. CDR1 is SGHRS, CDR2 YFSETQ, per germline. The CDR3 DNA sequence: TGCGCCAGCAGCACACTCGGAGGGAACACCGGGGAGCTGTTTTTT. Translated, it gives CASSTLGGNTGELFF.

CDR3: CASSPGGRADGYTF. The CDR3 region has the DNA TGTGCCAGTAGCCCGGGGGGAAGGGCCGATGGCTACACCTTC. V usage is TRBV19 and J usage is TRBJ1-2, with a tentative D call TRBD1 (5 bases). Per germline, CDR1 LNHDA and CDR2 SQIVND (reference sequence). The CDR3 sequence is 14 residues long. V was clipped by 6 bases and J by 6 bases, with 17 bases between them.